This TCR beta chain was sequenced in a study of graft-versus-host responses after intestinal transplantation. Remarks on this clone: No antigen is known for it.

Sequenced by immunoSEQ multiplex PCR; TCRdb stores in-frame clones only, minus some. Altogether some 85,000 clones are present, approximately 90% being singletons, with the ten largest covering roughly 0.36%. This clonotype originated in a human donor who was the organ donor for an intestinal transplant. The material sequenced was unstimulated CD8+ T cells sorted from spleen or lymph node cells, taken before transplant.

DNA for the CDR3: TGTGCCAGCAGTTACGCGGGGCCCTACAATGAGCAGTTCTTC. Its protein product is CASSYAGPYNEQFF. The gene calls are TRBV6-5 and TRBJ2-1; the D gene is possibly TRBD2 (6 bases). Germline V gene sequence: CDR1 MNHEY, CDR2 SVGAGI. The ends were cut back, 2 bases at V and 2 bases at J, with 7 bases in the middle. The length of the CDR3 is 14 residues.